One sample yielded the 31 T cell receptor beta chains listed below, sequenced in a study of blood T cells in healthy people across ages. The second PCR ran roughly 7 to 11 cycles with a sample-barcoded 5' primer and J-beta primers. TCRdb re-called the 5' RACE reads through MiXCR, storing one row per CDR3 protein. In the table there are over 1,500,000 distinct CDR3 sequences, roughly 43% of which are singletons. Sequenced: blood. The receptors were sampled from a human donor in good health.

The table lists this clonotype with a count of one. The genes are TRBV2 and TRBJ2-4, with 7 bases lining up with TRBD1. Germline lookup yields CDR1 SNHLY and CDR2 FYNNEI. The CDR3 is 12 residues long. V dropped 6 bases and J dropped 7; count of bases not matched to a gene: 3. As DNA, the CDR3 is TGTGCCAGCAGCGACAGGGAGAACATTCAGTACTTC. Its translation is CASSDRENIQYF.

This clonotype was seen only a few times. The rearrangement joins TRBV5-1 to TRBJ2-5; no reliable D call. Trimming stripped 5 bases from V and 1 base from J, with 6 bases between. CDR1 and CDR2 (germline): SGHRS, YFSETQ. This CDR3 is 12 amino acids long. DNA for the CDR3: TGCGCCAGCAGACGCCCCCAAGAGACCCAGTACTTC. It encodes CASRRPQETQYF.

In this sample, this clonotype turned up a few times. V gene TRBV12-3 or TRBV12-4 combines with J gene TRBJ2-1; D possibly uses TRBD1 or TRBD2 (5 bases each). The CDR3 runs to 13 residues. Trimming pared 6 bases from V and 8 bases from J, leaving 14 bases between. CDR3 bases: TGTGCCAGCAGCCTCTCCGGGGCGTATGAGCAGTTCTTC. Its translation is CASSLSGAYEQFF.

The chain combines TRBV7-3 with TRBJ2-5; TRBD1 might be the D (6 bases). V lost 2 bases and J 9 bases, leaving 13 bases between the germline ends. The CDR3 extends over 13 amino acids. The germline V gene encodes CDR1 SGHTA and CDR2 FQGTGA. The CDR3 is CASSLVSGESQYF. The DNA of the CDR3 is TGTGCCAGCAGCTTAGTTTCAGGGGAGTCCCAGTACTTC. The full variable domain, its missing parts supplied by reference TRBV7-3 and TRBJ2-5, is GAGVSQTPSNKVTEKGKYVELRCDPISGHTALYWYRQSLGQGPEFLIYFQGTGAADDSGLPNDRFFAVRPEGSVSTLKIQRTERGDSAVYLCASSLVSGESQYFGPGTRLLVL.

The chain has TRBV6-6 and TRBJ1-5, with 8 bases fitting TRBD1. The CDR3 is 16 amino acids. Trimming cost V 8 bases and J 3 bases; bases outside gene matches: 12. The V gene's germline CDR1 is MNHNY and CDR2 SVGAGI (reference sequence). The CDR3 reads CASVGGRGLYNQPQHF. In DNA form, the CDR3 reads TGTGCCAGCGTGGGGGGCAGGGGGCTATACAATCAGCCCCAGCATTTT.

A few counts support this clonotype. The chain carries TRBV7-8 and TRBJ2-4; 7 bases line up with TRBD1. V lost 1 base, J lost 13 bases, and 1 base stayed unmatched. The CDR3 runs to 11 residues. Germline V gene data show CDR1 as SGHVS and CDR2 as FQNEAQ. CDR3 residues: CASSLETGQYF. The CDR3 DNA sequence: TGTGCCAGCAGCTTAGAGACAGGGCAGTACTTC.

This clonotype has ten or more counts. CDR3 residues: CASSFPERYEQYF. The CDR3 bases are TGTGCCAGCAGTTTTCCAGAACGCTACGAGCAGTACTTC. The rearrangement joins TRBV28 to TRBJ2-7; D gene uncertain. Germline V CDR1 and CDR2: MDHEN, SYDVKM. The V and J ends lost 3 bases and 3 bases respectively, with 9 bases between them. This CDR3 has 13 amino acids.

The sample holds a few counts of this clonotype. The chain uses TRBV7-9 and TRBJ2-1; 7 bases match TRBD2. The junction had 9 bases not matched to a gene; V was cut back by 2 bases and J by 8 bases. CDR1 is SEHNR and CDR2 is FQNEAQ in the germline V gene (reference sequence). This CDR3 is built from 15 residues. The CDR3 here is CASSLLGLREDEQFF. The CDR3 DNA is TGTGCCAGCAGCTTATTGGGGCTACGGGAGGATGAGCAGTTCTTC.

The sample holds one count of this clonotype. An end of the junction differs from the germline gene, which may be a read error. This rearrangement joins TRBV7-8 to TRBJ1-2; TRBD1 aligns across 11 bases. Germline V gene sequence: CDR1 SGHVS, CDR2 FQNEAQ. The CDR3 runs to 16 residues. DNA for the CDR3: TGTGCCAGCGGCTTAGCGGTAGGGACAGGGGGCTATGGCTACACCTTC. Its protein is CASGLAVGTGGYGYTF. The complete variable domain, with remaining parts taken from reference TRBV7-8 and TRBJ1-2, reads GAGVSQSPRYKVAKRGQDVALRCDPISGHVSLFWYQQALGQGPEFLTYFQNEAQLDKSGLPSDRFFAERPEGSVSTLKIQRTQQEDSAVYLCASGLAVGTGGYGYTFGSGTRLTVV.

This clonotype was detected only a few times. The rearrangement joins TRBV12-3 or TRBV12-4 to TRBJ1-2; no firm D call. CDR3 length: 15 residues. V shed 6 bases and J shed 1 base, with 15 bases lying between them. The CDR3 loop reads CASSPLPEGNYGYTF. In DNA, the CDR3 is TGTGCCAGCAGCCCGCTCCCCGAGGGTAACTATGGCTACACCTTC.

This clonotype was counted between two and nine times. The chain couples TRBV7-2 to TRBJ2-5; D is undetermined. Trimming shortened V by 5 bases and J by 1 base, and 11 bases separated the two germline ends. From germline, CDR1 is SGHTA and CDR2 FQGNSA. This CDR3 spans 14 amino acids. CDR3 sequence reads: CASSQSLAQETQYF. CDR3 DNA sequence: TGTGCCAGCAGCCAAAGCTTAGCCCAAGAGACCCAGTACTTC.

J is TRBJ1-1 and V is TRBV2; a weak D match, TRBD1 (5 bases). This CDR3 is 14 amino acids long. Trimming left V 6 bases short and J 8 bases short, with 19 bases between. Germline V gives CDR1 SNHLY, CDR2 FYNNEI. The CDR3 nucleotides read TGTGCCAGCAGCTTCGTCGGGGGGACCCCAGAAGCTTTCTTT. The encoded protein is CASSFVGGTPEAFF. The whole variable domain, remainder taken from reference TRBV2 and TRBJ1-1, is EPEVTQTPSHQVTQMGQEVILRCVPISNHLYFYWYRQILGQKVEFLVSFYNNEISEKSEIFDDQFSVERPDGSNFTLKIRSTKLEDSAMYFCASSFVGGTPEAFFGQGTRLTVV.

This clonotype was seen only a few times. The chain couples TRBV28 to TRBJ2-7; 7 bases are shared with TRBD2. Germline values: CDR1 MDHEN, CDR2 SYDVKM. This CDR3 has 16 amino acids. V dropped 6 bases and J dropped 1; count of bases not matched to a gene: 12. CDR3 sequence reads: CASRGRGAGRSYEQYF. In DNA, the CDR3 is TGTGCCAGCAGGGGGAGAGGAGCGGGGAGGTCCTACGAGCAGTACTTC.

This clonotype has a handful of counts. The junction shows a germline mismatch at one end, possibly a read error. This chain links TRBV10-3 with TRBJ2-1; no firm D call. Germline V gene lookup returns CDR1 ENHRY and CDR2 SYGVKD. The CDR3 runs 12 residues. Here the CDR3 reads CAISETYNERFF. The CDR3 nucleotides read TGTGCCATCAGTGAGACCTACAATGAGCGGTTCTTC.

This chain uses TRBV4-1 with TRBJ1-3, with D unresolved. This CDR3 comprises 17 residues. Germline assignment: CDR1 MGHRA and CDR2 YSYEKL. V was trimmed by 2 bases and J by 1 base, leaving 15 bases between them. DNA for the CDR3: TGCGCCAGCAGCCAACGCCTCAGGTTCCTTTCTGGAAACACCATATATTTT. Amino acid sequence: CASSQRLRFLSGNTIYF.

This sequence joins TRBV7-9 and TRBJ2-1; D is undetermined. V lost 5 bases and J 10 bases, leaving 18 bases between the germline ends. CDR3 length: 14 amino acids. Germline CDR1 is SEHNR and CDR2 is FQNEAQ (reference sequence). The DNA for the CDR3 is TGTGCCAGCAGCGCCGGTTACGTACAGAACGAGCAGTTCTTC. Protein: CASSAGYVQNEQFF.

The rearrangement uses TRBV30 and TRBJ2-1, with 12 bases matching TRBD2. CDR1 GTSNPN and CDR2 SVGIG come from the germline V gene (reference sequence). The trim removed 4 bases at V and 7 bases at J, leaving 5 bases unmatched. The CDR3 totals 14 residues. In DNA form, the CDR3 reads TGTGCCTGGAACCGACTAGCGGGGGAGAATGAGCAGTTCTTC. Its translation: CAWNRLAGENEQFF.

As DNA, the CDR3 is TGCAGTGCTATTCCAGCGGTTAGGTCCTACGAGCAGTACTTC. Translation: CSAIPAVRSYEQYF. The chain recombines TRBV20-1 with TRBJ2-7, with TRBD2 as a possible D gene (5 bases). Trimming left V 4 bases short and J 1 base short, with 14 bases between. CDR3 length: 14 amino acids. In germline, CDR1 is DFQATT, CDR2 SNEGSKA (reference sequence).

This sequence joins TRBV20-1 and TRBJ2-6, with D perhaps TRBD1 or TRBD2 (5 bases each). The V end lost 4 bases, the J end lost 0 bases, and 10 bases lay between the germline ends. The CDR3 runs 15 residues. CDR1 and CDR2 from the germline V gene are DFQATT and SNEGSKA (reference sequence). CDR3 sequence (DNA): TGCAGTGCTACCCGGGACGCCTCTGGGGCCAACGTCCTGACTTTC. This codes for CSATRDASGANVLTF.

This clonotype was detected only a few times. The chain is built from TRBV11-1 and TRBJ2-3; D call uncertain. Trimming pared 4 bases from V and 2 bases from J, leaving 13 bases between. Germline V gives CDR1 SGHAT, CDR2 FQDESV (reference sequence). This CDR3 is 15 amino acids long. The DNA for the CDR3 is TGTGCCAGCAGCTCCAGGTCTGATAACACAGATACGCAGTATTTT. Residues: CASSSRSDNTDTQYF.

The genes are TRBV9 and TRBJ2-3, with 11 positions matching TRBD2. The V gene end was trimmed by 5 bases and the J gene end by 4 bases; junction bases not matched to a gene: 6. The CDR3 totals 15 residues. CDR1 and CDR2 from the germline V gene are SGDLS and YYNGEE. In DNA form, the CDR3 reads TGTGCCAGCAGAGCCGGGACTAGCGGATCAGATACGCAGTATTTT. Translating gives CASRAGTSGSDTQYF.

This clonotype showed up just a few times. V and J are TRBV29-1 and TRBJ2-3, with no clear D. The germline CDR1 and CDR2 sequences are SQVTM and ANQGSEA. CDR3 length: 13 residues. With 7 bases removed from V and 5 bases from J, the gap between germline ends came to 16 bases. The CDR3 DNA reads as TGCAGCGCCCGTGGTAGGGCTGAAGATACGCAGTATTTT. It is translated as CSARGRAEDTQYF.

In this sample, this clonotype turned up a few times. This chain joins TRBV20-1 and TRBJ2-5; the D gene is possibly TRBD2 (6 bases). The CDR3 totals 15 residues. Trimming shortened V by 5 bases and J by 3 bases, and 19 bases separated the two germline ends. The germline V gene has CDR1 DFQATT and CDR2 SNEGSKA (reference sequence). CDR3 sequence: CSAERRWSGEETQYF. The CDR3 DNA reads as TGCAGTGCTGAGAGGAGGTGGTCGGGGGAAGAGACCCAGTACTTC.

V gene TRBV3-1 combines with J gene TRBJ1-5, with 11 bases that match TRBD1. After removal of 1 base from V and 8 bases from J, the junction contained 10 bases not matched to a gene. Germline assignment: CDR1 LGHDT and CDR2 YNNKEL (reference sequence). The CDR3 consists of 17 residues. The CDR3 DNA is TGTGCCAGCAGCCAAGGGCTTCGGACAGGGGGCTTGGAGCCCCAGCATTTT. Its translation: CASSQGLRTGGLEPQHF.

The chain recombines TRBV12-3 or TRBV12-4 with TRBJ2-1; TRBD2 agrees at 15 bases. The CDR3 covers 14 residues. Losses at the gene ends were 8 bases for V and 6 bases for J; bases not matched to a gene: 2. In nucleotides, the CDR3 is TGTGCCAGCCAGGGACTAGCGGGGGGCAATGAGCAGTTCTTC. Translation: CASQGLAGGNEQFF.

This rearrangement joins TRBV18 to TRBJ1-1; 8 nucleotides line up with TRBD1. J lost 1 base, V lost 1 base, and 8 bases had no gene match. CDR3 length: 17 residues. CDR1 and CDR2 (germline): KGHSH, LQKENI. CDR3 DNA sequence: TGTGCCAGCTCACCACTGGGCAGGGGGCAGGGGAACACTGAAGCTTTCTTT. Translated, it gives CASSPLGRGQGNTEAFF. The full variable domain, its missing parts supplied by reference TRBV18 and TRBJ1-1, is NAGVMQNPRHLVRRRGQEARLRCSPMKGHSHVYWYRQLPEEGLKFMVYLQKENIIDESGMPKERFSAEFPKEGPSILRIQQVVRGDSAAYFCASSPLGRGQGNTEAFFGQGTRLTVV.

The DNA for the CDR3 is TGCGCCAGCAGCCACCGTGTTCCGGGACAGGCTAATGAAAAACTGTTTTTT. Protein sequence: CASSHRVPGQANEKLFF. V usage is TRBV4-3 and J usage is TRBJ1-4; TRBD1 agrees at 8 bases. This CDR3 has 17 residues. Trimming took 3 bases from V and 3 from J; bases not matched to a gene: 9. Germline lookup yields CDR1 LGHNA and CDR2 YSLEER.

This clonotype has only a few counts. J is TRBJ2-1 and V is TRBV20-1, with D possibly TRBD1 on 6 matching bases. Trimming removed 2 bases at V and 9 bases at J, with 14 bases between. Germline CDR1 is DFQATT and CDR2 is SNEGSKA (reference sequence). The CDR3 spans 13 residues. CDR3 nucleotides: TGCAGTGCTAGAATTAGGGACAAGGTTGAGCAGTTCTTC. Amino acid sequence: CSARIRDKVEQFF.

The V call is TRBV20-1, the J call TRBJ2-3; D might be TRBD1 (5 bases). V lost 3 bases and J 7 bases, leaving 11 bases between the germline ends. CDR1 and CDR2 from the germline V gene are DFQATT and SNEGSKA (reference sequence). CDR3 length equals 12 residues. This CDR3 is CSARVAGYTQYF. CDR3 bases: TGCAGTGCTAGGGTGGCAGGGTATACGCAGTATTTT.

The genes are TRBV29-1 and TRBJ1-2, with unresolved D. The V end was cut by 4 bases, the J end by 2 bases, with 8 bases between. This CDR3 region has 12 residues. Germline lookup yields CDR1 SQVTM and CDR2 ANQGSEA. DNA of the CDR3: TGCAGCGTTGGCGGGCCGAACTATGGCTACACCTTC. It is translated as CSVGGPNYGYTF.

The chain has TRBV6-1 and TRBJ2-1; 8 nucleotides line up with TRBD1. V dropped 6 bases and J dropped 10; count of bases not matched to a gene: 14. CDR1 is MNHNS, CDR2 SASEGT, per germline. The CDR3 consists of 15 residues. The CDR3 DNA sequence: TGTGCCAGCAGAACCATCCGGGACAGGTTCTACGAGCAGTTCTTC. Translating it yields CASRTIRDRFYEQFF.